Described below is a single TCR beta chain sequence and its context. Antigen unknown. The sample comes from a study of monozygotic twins with inflammatory bowel disease. Study conclusions and caveats: Patients got different immunosuppressive treatments, which may have made their repertoires more variable. Healthy co-twins showed greater TCRbeta diversity (inverse Simpson) than IBD patients. Among IBD patients, fewer clonotypes were shared with others than among healthy twins, especially with disease activity.

Germline V lookup: CDR1 SNHLY, CDR2 FYNNEI. The CDR3 is 12 amino acids. TCRdb re-called the 5' RACE reads, yielding one record per CDR3 amino acid sequence without DNA. The sample shows 300,000 to 350,000 distinct CDR3 sequences, and over 2% sits with its ten largest clones. Whole blood that had not undergone T cell sorting provided the isolated total RNA. The rearrangement joins TRBV2 to TRBJ1-2; the TCRdb D gene call, TRBD1, has no DNA to confirm it. Specimen: blood. The sequence was collected from a human donor with ulcerative colitis or Crohn's disease, or a healthy co-twin of an affected twin (not recorded which). The chain's CDR3 is CASSGTGDGYTF.